This T cell receptor beta chain was recorded in a study of blood T cell repertoires in COVID-19. Study information: PBMCs, B-cell-depleted T cells, or T cells provided the cDNA or gDNA that made up the material.

In assigning cohorts, the study relied on participant-reported clinical history. CDR3 length: 16 residues. CDR1 is SGDLS, CDR2 YYNGEE, per germline. The V gene lost 0 bases and the J gene lost 0 bases, with 7 bases spanning the gap. Original processing methods: Reference gene primers were amplified, and this amplification served to estimate nucleated cell counts. Sequencing was performed with immunoSEQ multiplex PCR; in TCRdb, only in-frame clones are kept and a portion is missing. The V and J calls and clone size come from that table; D and trimming were worked out from the DNA. The sample holds fewer than 250,000 clones, 84% seen once.

The rearrangement uses TRBV9 and TRBJ2-6; D remains ambiguous. The sequence was obtained from a woman aged 25-40 years who had recovered from COVID-19. Sequences were obtained from PBMCs or T cells enriched from blood (not recorded which). CDR3 residues: CASSVAIYSGANVLTF. In DNA form, the CDR3 reads TGTGCCAGCAGCGTAGCAATCTACTCTGGGGCCAACGTCCTGACTTTC.